This TCR beta chain appears in the sequencing data of a study of T cell responses to AZD1222 COVID-19 vaccine. J was trimmed by 0 bases and V by 6 bases; bases with no gene match: 1. From germline, CDR1 is SQVTM and CDR2 ANQGSEA. This CDR3 spans 13 amino acids. Study observations and caveats: The reported proportion of spike-specific TCRs targeting unmutated variant regions was nearly half.

Concerning this clone: Its antigen is still unknown.

The method was immunoSEQ multiplex PCR; TCRdb's version includes in-frame clones alone and lacks a portion of them. Here the sample spans 90,000 to 120,000 clones, about nine tenths being singletons. The sequenced sample was peripheral blood, obtained on day 0 of AZD1222 vaccination. This receptor was obtained from an adult in good health. This chain uses TRBV29-1 with TRBJ2-2; 7 nucleotides align to TRBD1. CDR3 region: CSVGQANTGELFF. The CDR3 DNA sequence: TGCAGCGTCGGACAGGCGAACACCGGGGAGCTGTTTTTT.